The next 8 T cell receptor beta chains were all read from a single sample in a study of blood T cell repertoires in COVID-19. Clones were sequenced by immunoSEQ multiplex PCR, and TCRdb holds only the in-frame ones, with some missing. Counted here are some 45,000 clones, less than 95% occurring once; the ten biggest clones make up 6.4%. The sample taken for sequencing was peripheral blood. Every receptor here comes from a man aged 70-80 years with active COVID-19.

The chain recombines TRBV3-1 (or the pseudogene TRBV3-2) with TRBJ1-4; TRBD1 aligns across 8 bases. The CDR3 has 15 residues. V lost 2 bases to trimming and J lost 5 bases; unmatched junction nucleotides: 4. Per the germline V gene, CDR1 is LGHDT and CDR2 is YNNKEL (reference sequence). The CDR3 nucleotides read TGTGCCAGCAGCCAAACGGGACAGGTGAATGAAAAACTGTTTTTT. Translation: CASSQTGQVNEKLFF.

V usage is TRBV7-9 and J usage is TRBJ1-1; 9 nucleotides agree with TRBD1. J gave up 5 bases and V 5 bases, and 9 bases lay outside the gene matches. Germline V lookup: CDR1 SEHNR, CDR2 FQNEAQ (reference sequence). The CDR3 is made up of 15 amino acids. The CDR3: CASSRQGGGETEAFF. In DNA form, the CDR3 reads TGTGCCAGCAGCCGACAGGGGGGCGGTGAGACTGAAGCTTTCTTT.

The chain joins TRBV19 to TRBJ2-3; D remains unclear. CDR3 size: 14 residues. V dropped 2 bases and J dropped 0 bases, with 6 bases sitting between them. The germline V gene has CDR1 LNHDA and CDR2 SQIVND (reference sequence). The CDR3 region is CASSILVSTDTQYF. CDR3 in DNA: TGTGCCAGTAGTATACTAGTTAGCACAGATACGCAGTATTTT.

The DNA for the CDR3 is TGTGCCAGCAGCTTAGCCAGGGGCCCCTACGAGCAGTACTTC. Translation gives CASSLARGPYEQYF. The chain is built from TRBV7-2 and TRBJ2-7; D might be TRBD1 (6 bases). Germline V gives CDR1 SGHTA, CDR2 FQGNSA. The CDR3 consists of 14 residues. Trimming stripped 0 bases from V and 2 bases from J, with 8 bases between.

The chain couples TRBV5-1 to TRBJ2-7; D may be TRBD1 (6 bases). The length of the CDR3 is 15 residues. Per germline, CDR1 SGHRS and CDR2 YFSETQ. Between the trimmed V and J ends, which lost 5 bases and 3 bases, there was a span of 18 bases. The CDR3: CASSSAGTTSYEQYF. CDR3 DNA sequence: TGCGCCAGCAGTTCCGCCGGGACAACCAGCTACGAGCAGTACTTC.

The chain joins TRBV6-6 to TRBJ2-7; D possibly corresponds to TRBD2 (6 bases). The CDR3 has 16 amino acids. The germline CDR1 and CDR2 sequences are MNHNY and SVGAGI (reference sequence). Trimming stripped 3 bases from V and 6 bases from J, with 21 bases between. CDR3 nucleotides: TGTGCCAGCAGTTATAGCGAGACAGCAAAGGGAGGCGAGCAGTACTTC. The encoded protein is CASSYSETAKGGEQYF.

The chain carries TRBV6-5 and TRBJ2-7; TRBD2 matches at 9 bases. CDR1 MNHEY and CDR2 SVGAGI come from the germline V gene. Trimming cost V 10 bases and J 3 bases; bases outside gene matches: 13. The CDR3 is made up of 15 amino acids. The CDR3 DNA reads as TGTGCCACCACCCCGAGCGGGGGGACTAGCTACGAGCAGTACTTC. This translates into CATTPSGGTSYEQYF.

The rearrangement uses TRBV27 and TRBJ2-7, with D possibly being TRBD1 (6 bases). The CDR3 is 13 amino acids. The V end lost 5 bases, the J end lost 3 bases, and 11 bases lay between the germline ends. Germline CDR1 and CDR2: MNHEY and SMNVEV (reference sequence). Here the CDR3 reads CASSPGQLYEQYF. The CDR3 DNA reads as TGTGCCAGCAGTCCCGGACAGCTCTACGAGCAGTACTTC.